The present T cell receptor beta chain was sequenced within a study of CD8+CD57+ T cells in acquired aplastic anemia. In the study overall: Average DNA yield from sorted CD4+ and CD8+ cells was about 3.2 ug. The average read count for CD4+ cells in healthy donors was around 9.9 million. Study-level findings and limits: Patients and controls shared roughly 30 CD8+ CDR3 sequences, which appeared highly expressed in patients and within their immunodominant clones. Patients and healthy controls showed no significant CD8+ Simpson's diversity difference.

The CDR3 consists of 17 residues. The germline V gene has CDR1 LGHNA and CDR2 YNFKEQ. The ends lost 1 base at V and 6 bases at J; junction bases unmatched: 9. Turning to this clonotype: Its antigen remains unidentified.

Genomic DNA templated the TCR beta VDJ and CDR3 profiling. TCRdb reprocessed the reads via MiXCR and lists one record per CDR3 protein. The sample yields 100,000 to 150,000 distinct CDR3 sequences, 40% to 45% seen once. The clonotype comes from a human donor in good health, serving as a control. Sequencing used sorted CD4+, CD8+, or CD8+CD57+ T cells (not recorded which) from PBMCs. V usage is TRBV4-2 and J usage is TRBJ1-2; 12 nucleotides agree with TRBD1. The CDR3 DNA is TGTGCCAGCAGCCAAGGCTCCGGGACAGGGGGCGCTGATGGCTACACCTTC. Protein product: CASSQGSGTGGADGYTF.